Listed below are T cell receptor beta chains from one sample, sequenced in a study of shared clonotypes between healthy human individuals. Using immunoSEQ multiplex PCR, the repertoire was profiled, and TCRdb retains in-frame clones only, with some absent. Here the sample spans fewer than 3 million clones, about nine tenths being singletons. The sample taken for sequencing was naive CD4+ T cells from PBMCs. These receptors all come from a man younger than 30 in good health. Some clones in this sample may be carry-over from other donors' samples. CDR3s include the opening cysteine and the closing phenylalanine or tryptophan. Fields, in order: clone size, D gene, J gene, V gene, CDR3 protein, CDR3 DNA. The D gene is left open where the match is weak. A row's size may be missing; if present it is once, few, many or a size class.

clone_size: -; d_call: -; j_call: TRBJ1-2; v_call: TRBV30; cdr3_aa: CAWSGLPSPNYGYTF; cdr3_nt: TGTGCCTGGAGTGGATTGCCCTCCCCAAACTATGGCTACACCTTC
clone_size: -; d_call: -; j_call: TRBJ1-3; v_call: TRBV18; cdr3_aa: CASSPGGGSLSGNTIYF; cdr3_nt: TGTGCCAGCTCACCAGGAGGGGGTTCTCTCTCTGGAAACACCATATATTTT
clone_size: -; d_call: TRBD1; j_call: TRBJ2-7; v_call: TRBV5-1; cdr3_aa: CASSTRDRPSYEQYF; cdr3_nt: TGCGCCAGCAGCACCCGGGACAGGCCGTCCTACGAGCAGTACTTC
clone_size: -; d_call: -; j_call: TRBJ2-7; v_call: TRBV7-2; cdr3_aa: CASSARPSASSYEQYF; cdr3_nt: TGTGCCAGCAGCGCTCGTCCTAGCGCGAGCTCCTACGAGCAGTACTTC
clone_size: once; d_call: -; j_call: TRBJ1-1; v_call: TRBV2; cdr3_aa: CASSLSPGPLDTEAFF; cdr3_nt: TGTGCCAGCAGCCTTTCCCCGGGACCTCTAGACACTGAAGCTTTCTTT
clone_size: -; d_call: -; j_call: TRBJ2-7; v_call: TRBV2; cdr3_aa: CASSDEAFYEQYF; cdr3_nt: TGTGCCAGCAGTGACGAGGCATTCTACGAGCAGTACTTC
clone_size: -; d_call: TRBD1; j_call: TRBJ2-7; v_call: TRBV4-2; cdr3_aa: CASSQGGQGQMVTYEQYF; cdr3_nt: TGTGCCAGCAGCCAAGGGGGACAGGGCCAGATGGTAACCTACGAGCAGTACTTC
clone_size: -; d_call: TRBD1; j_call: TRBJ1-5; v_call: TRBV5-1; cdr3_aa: CASSLTGGWQPQHF; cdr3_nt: TGCGCCAGCAGCTTGACAGGGGGCTGGCAGCCCCAGCATTTT
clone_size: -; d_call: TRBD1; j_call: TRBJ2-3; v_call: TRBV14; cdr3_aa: CASSQDPHRGVTDTQYF; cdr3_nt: TGTGCCAGCAGCCAAGATCCCCACAGGGGCGTGACAGATACGCAGTATTTT
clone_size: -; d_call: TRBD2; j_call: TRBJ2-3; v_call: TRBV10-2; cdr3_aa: CASRVAGGDTQYF; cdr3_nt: TGCGCCAGCAGAGTAGCGGGGGGGGATACGCAGTATTTT
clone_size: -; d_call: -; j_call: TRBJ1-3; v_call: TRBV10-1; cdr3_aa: CASSAGRITKGNTIYF; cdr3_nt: TGCGCCAGCAGTGCTGGCCGAATCACTAAAGGAAACACCATATATTTT
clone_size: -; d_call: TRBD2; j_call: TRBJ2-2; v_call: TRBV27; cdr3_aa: CASSFSGRALNTGELFF; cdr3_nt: TGTGCCAGCAGTTTTAGCGGGAGGGCCTTAAACACCGGGGAGCTGTTTTTT
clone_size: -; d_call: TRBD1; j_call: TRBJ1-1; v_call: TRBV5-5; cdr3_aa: CASNLATGAVNTEAFF; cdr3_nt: TGTGCCAGCAACTTAGCCACAGGGGCGGTGAACACTGAAGCTTTCTTT
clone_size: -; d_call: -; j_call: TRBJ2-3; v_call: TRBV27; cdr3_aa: CASSPRTEHTQYF; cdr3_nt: TGTGCCAGCAGTCCCCGGACTGAACATACGCAGTATTTT
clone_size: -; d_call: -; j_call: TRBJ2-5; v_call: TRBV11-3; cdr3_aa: CASSWGRGTQYF; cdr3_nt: TGTGCCAGCAGCTGGGGAAGGGGGACCCAGTACTTC
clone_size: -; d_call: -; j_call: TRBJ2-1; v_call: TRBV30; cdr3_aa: CAWTTPAPRKANEQFF; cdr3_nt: TGTGCCTGGACAACACCGGCCCCCCGAAAGGCCAATGAGCAGTTCTTC
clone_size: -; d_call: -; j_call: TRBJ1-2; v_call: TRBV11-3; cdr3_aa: CASSLRGLDYTF; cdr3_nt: TGTGCCAGCAGCTTACGAGGATTGGACTACACCTTC
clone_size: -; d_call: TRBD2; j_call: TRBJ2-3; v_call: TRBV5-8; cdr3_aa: CASSLIAGGSFNTQYF; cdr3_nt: TGTGCCAGCAGCCTCATAGCGGGAGGGAGTTTTAATACGCAGTATTTT
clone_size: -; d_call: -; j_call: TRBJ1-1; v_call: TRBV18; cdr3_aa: CASSPDLNTEAFF; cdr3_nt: TGTGCCAGCTCACCAGACTTGAACACTGAAGCTTTCTTT
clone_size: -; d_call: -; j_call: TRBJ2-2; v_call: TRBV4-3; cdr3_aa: CASSQEVSGELFF; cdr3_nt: TGCGCCAGCAGCCAAGAAGTCTCCGGGGAGCTGTTTTTT
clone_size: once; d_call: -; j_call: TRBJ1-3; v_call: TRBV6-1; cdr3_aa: CASSEAWGGFGNTIYF; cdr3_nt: TGTGCCAGCAGTGAAGCGTGGGGGGGCTTTGGAAACACCATATATTTT
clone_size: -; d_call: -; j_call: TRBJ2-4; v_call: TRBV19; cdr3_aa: CASSRTEQKNIQYF; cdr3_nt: TGTGCCAGTAGTAGGACAGAGCAAAAAAACATTCAGTACTTC
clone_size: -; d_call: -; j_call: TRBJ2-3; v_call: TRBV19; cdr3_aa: CASRRTGEDDTQYF; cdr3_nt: TGTGCCAGTCGCCGCACAGGGGAGGACGATACGCAGTATTTT
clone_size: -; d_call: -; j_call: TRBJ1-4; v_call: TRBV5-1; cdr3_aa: CASSPGQLATNEKLFF; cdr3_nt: TGCGCCAGCAGCCCAGGACAGCTTGCAACTAATGAAAAACTGTTTTTT
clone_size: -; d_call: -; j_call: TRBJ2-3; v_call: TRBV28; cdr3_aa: CASSFGISTDTQYF; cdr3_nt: TGTGCCAGCAGTTTCGGGATAAGCACAGATACGCAGTATTTT
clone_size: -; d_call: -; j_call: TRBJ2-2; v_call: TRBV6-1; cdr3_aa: CASRWTAQTGELFF; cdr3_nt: TGTGCCAGCAGGTGGACAGCGCAGACCGGGGAGCTGTTTTTT
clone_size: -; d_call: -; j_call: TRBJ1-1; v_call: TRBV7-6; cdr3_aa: CASSPLMADSGAFF; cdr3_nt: TGTGCCAGCAGCCCATTGATGGCGGACAGTGGAGCTTTCTTT
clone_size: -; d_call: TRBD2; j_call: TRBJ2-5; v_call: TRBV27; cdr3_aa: CASRREGLKTQYF; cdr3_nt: TGTGCCAGCAGGAGGGAGGGCCTTAAGACCCAGTACTTC
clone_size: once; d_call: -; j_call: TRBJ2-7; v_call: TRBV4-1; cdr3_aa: CASSQGQGTRLYEQYF; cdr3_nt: TGCGCCAGCAGCCAAGGGCAGGGGACTCGCCTCTACGAGCAGTACTTC
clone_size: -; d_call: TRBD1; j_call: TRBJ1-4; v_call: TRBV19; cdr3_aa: CASSTGGIGEKLFF; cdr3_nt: TGTGCCAGTAGTACAGGGGGCATCGGCGAAAAACTGTTTTTT
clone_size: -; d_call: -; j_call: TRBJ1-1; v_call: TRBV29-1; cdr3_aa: CSVEGQSNTEAFF; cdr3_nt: TGCAGCGTTGAAGGGCAGTCGAACACTGAAGCTTTCTTT
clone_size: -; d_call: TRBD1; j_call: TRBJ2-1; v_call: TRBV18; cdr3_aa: CASSPGQGAWDEQFF; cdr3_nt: TGTGCCAGCTCACCGGGACAGGGGGCTTGGGATGAGCAGTTCTTC
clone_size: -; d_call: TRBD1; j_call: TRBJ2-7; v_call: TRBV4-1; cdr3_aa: CASSQYRGSPYEQYF; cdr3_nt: TGCGCCAGCAGCCAGTACAGGGGGAGTCCCTACGAGCAGTACTTC
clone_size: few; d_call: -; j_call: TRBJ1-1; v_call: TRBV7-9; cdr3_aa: CASSLSRGGNTEAFF; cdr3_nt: TGTGCCAGCAGCTTATCTCGGGGCGGGAACACTGAAGCTTTCTTT
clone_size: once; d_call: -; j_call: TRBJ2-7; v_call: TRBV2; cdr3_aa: CASSESGAQRYEQYF; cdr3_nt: TGTGCCAGCAGTGAAAGTGGGGCCCAAAGGTACGAGCAGTACTTC
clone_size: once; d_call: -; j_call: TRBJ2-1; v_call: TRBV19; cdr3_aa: CASSRSPAGFNEQFF; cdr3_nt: TGTGCCAGTAGTCGTTCTCCGGCTGGGTTCAATGAGCAGTTCTTC
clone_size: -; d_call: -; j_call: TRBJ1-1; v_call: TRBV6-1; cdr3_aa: CASSQGLNTEAFF; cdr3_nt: TGTGCCAGCAGTCAAGGGTTAAACACTGAAGCTTTCTTT
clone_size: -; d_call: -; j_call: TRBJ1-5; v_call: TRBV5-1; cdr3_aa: CASSLLGAEEPQHF; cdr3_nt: TGCGCCAGCAGCTTGTTGGGGGCCGAGGAGCCCCAGCATTTT
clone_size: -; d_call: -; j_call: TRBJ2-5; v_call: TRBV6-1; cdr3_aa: CASSVGSQETQYF; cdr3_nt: TGTGCCAGCAGTGTAGGCAGCCAAGAGACCCAGTACTTC
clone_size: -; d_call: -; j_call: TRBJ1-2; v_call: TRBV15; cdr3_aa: CATSRLERNGYTF; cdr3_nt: TGTGCCACCAGCAGACTGGAGAGAAATGGCTACACCTTC
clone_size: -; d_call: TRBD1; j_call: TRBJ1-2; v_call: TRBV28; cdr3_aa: CASSLGDRLANYGYTF; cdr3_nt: TGTGCCAGCAGTTTGGGGGACAGGTTAGCTAACTATGGCTACACCTTC